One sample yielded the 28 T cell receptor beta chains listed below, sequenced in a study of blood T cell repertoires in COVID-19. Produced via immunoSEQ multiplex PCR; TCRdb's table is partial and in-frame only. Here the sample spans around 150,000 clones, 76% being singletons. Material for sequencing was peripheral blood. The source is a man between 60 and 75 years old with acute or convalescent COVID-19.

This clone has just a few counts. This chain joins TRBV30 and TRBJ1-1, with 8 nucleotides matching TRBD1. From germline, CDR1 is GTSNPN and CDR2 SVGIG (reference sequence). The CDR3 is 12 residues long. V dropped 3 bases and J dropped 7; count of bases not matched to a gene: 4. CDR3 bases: TGTGCCTGGAGGGGGGACAGGAGTGAAGCTTTCTTT. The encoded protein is CAWRGDRSEAFF.

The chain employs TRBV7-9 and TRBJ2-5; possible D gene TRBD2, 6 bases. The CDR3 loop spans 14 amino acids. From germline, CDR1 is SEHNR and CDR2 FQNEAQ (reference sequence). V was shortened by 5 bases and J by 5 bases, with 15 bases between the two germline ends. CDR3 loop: CASSPRLVTETQYF. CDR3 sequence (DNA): TGTGCCAGCAGCCCCAGACTAGTAACGGAGACCCAGTACTTC.

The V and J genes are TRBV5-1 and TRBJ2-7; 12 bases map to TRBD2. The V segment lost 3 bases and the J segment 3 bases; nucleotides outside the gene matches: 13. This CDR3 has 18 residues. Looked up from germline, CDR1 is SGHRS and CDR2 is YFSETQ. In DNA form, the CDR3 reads TGCGCCAGCAGCTCCAGACTAGCGGGAGTAATCCTCGGCTACGAGCAGTACTTC. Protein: CASSSRLAGVILGYEQYF.

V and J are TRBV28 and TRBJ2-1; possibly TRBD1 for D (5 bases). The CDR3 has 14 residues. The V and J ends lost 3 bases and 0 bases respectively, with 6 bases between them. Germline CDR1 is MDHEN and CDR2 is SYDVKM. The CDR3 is CASSFRGSYNEQFF. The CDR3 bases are TGTGCCAGCAGTTTTAGGGGCTCCTACAATGAGCAGTTCTTC.

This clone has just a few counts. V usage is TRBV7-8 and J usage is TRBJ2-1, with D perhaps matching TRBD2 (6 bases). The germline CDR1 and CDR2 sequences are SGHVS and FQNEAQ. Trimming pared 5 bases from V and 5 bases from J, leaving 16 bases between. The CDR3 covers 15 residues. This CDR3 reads CASSGRRLANNEQFF. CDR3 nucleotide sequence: TGTGCCAGCAGCGGACGGAGGCTAGCGAACAATGAGCAGTTCTTC.

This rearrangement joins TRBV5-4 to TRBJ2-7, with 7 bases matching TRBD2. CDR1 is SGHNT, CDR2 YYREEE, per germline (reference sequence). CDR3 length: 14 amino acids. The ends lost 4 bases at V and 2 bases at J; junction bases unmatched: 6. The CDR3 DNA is TGTGCCAGCAGCCTCTTGGGGAGGGCCTACGAGCAGTACTTC. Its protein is CASSLLGRAYEQYF.

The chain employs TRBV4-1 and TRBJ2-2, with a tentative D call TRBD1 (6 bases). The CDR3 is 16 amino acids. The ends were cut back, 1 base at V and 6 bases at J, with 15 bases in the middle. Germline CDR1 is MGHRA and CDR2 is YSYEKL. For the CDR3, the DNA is TGCGCCAGCAGCCAAGGAGCTGCAGGGGAAGCCGGGGAGCTGTTTTTT. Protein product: CASSQGAAGEAGELFF.

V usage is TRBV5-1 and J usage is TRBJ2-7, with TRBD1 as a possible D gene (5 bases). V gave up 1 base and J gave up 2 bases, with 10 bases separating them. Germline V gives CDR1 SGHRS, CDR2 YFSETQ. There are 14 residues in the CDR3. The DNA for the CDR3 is TGCGCCAGCAGCTTGCCGACAGAAACCTACGAGCAGTACTTC. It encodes CASSLPTETYEQYF.

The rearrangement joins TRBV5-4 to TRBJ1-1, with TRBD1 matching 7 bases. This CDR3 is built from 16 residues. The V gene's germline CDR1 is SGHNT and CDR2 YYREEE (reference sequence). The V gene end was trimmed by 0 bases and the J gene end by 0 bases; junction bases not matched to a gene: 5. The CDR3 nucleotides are TGTGCCAGCAGCTTGGCACCGGGACAGCTGAACACTGAAGCTTTCTTT. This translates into CASSLAPGQLNTEAFF.

The CDR3 region is CATGTVIIYEQYF. Written as DNA, the CDR3 is TGTGCCACCGGGACAGTCATTATCTACGAGCAGTACTTC. This sequence joins TRBV28 and TRBJ2-7; 7 bases are shared with TRBD1. Trimming removed 10 bases from V and 3 bases from J; junction bases left unmatched: 9. CDR3 length: 13 residues. Germline-derived CDR1 and CDR2 are MDHEN and SYDVKM.

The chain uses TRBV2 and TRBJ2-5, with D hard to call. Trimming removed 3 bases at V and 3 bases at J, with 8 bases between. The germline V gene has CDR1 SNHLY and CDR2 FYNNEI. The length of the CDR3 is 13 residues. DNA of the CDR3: TGTGCCAGCAGTGAGCAGAAAAAAGAGACCCAGTACTTC. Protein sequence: CASSEQKKETQYF.

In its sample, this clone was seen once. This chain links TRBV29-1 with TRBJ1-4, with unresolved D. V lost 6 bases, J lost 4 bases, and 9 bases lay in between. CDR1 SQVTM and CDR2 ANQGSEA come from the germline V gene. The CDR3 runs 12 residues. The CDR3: CSVRFGNEKLFF. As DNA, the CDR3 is TGCAGCGTCAGGTTCGGTAATGAAAAACTGTTTTTT.

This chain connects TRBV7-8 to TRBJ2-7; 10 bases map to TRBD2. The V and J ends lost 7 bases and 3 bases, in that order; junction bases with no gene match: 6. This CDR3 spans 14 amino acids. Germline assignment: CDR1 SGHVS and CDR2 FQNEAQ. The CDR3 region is CASKKSSGGYEQYF. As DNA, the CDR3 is TGTGCCAGCAAAAAGTCTAGCGGGGGCTACGAGCAGTACTTC. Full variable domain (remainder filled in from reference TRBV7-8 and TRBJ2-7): GAGVSQSPRYKVAKRGQDVALRCDPISGHVSLFWYQQALGQGPEFLTYFQNEAQLDKSGLPSDRFFAERPEGSVSTLKIQRTQQEDSAVYLCASKKSSGGYEQYFGPGTRLTVT.

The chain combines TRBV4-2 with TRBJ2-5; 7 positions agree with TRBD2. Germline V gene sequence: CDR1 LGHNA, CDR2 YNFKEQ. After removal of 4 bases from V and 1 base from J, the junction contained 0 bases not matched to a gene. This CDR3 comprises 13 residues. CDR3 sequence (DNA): TGTGCCAGCAGCCCTAGCGGCCAAGAGACCCAGTACTTC. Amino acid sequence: CASSPSGQETQYF.

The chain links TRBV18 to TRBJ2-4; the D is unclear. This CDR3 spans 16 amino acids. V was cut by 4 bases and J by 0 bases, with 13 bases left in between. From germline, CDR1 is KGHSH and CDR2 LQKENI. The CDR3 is CASSRWSQEAKNIQYF. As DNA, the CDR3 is TGTGCCAGCTCACGTTGGTCCCAGGAAGCCAAAAACATTCAGTACTTC.

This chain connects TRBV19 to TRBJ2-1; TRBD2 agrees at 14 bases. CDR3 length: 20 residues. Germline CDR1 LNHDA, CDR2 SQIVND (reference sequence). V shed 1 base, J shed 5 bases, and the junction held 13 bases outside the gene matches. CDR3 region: CASSIAGLAGGPRSDNEQFF. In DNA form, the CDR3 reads TGTGCCAGTAGTATAGCAGGACTAGCGGGAGGTCCCAGGTCCGACAATGAGCAGTTCTTC.

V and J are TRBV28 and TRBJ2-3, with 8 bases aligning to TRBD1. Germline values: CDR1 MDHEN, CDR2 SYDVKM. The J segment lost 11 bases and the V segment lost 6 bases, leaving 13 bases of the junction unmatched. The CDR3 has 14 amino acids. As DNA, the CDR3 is TGTGCCAGCAGCCTTTTGGGACAGGCCACAAAGCAGTATTTT. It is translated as CASSLLGQATKQYF. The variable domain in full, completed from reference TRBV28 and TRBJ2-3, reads DVKVTQSSRYLVKRTGEKVFLECVQDMDHENMFWYRQDPGLGLRLIYFSYDVKMKEKGDIPEGYSVSREKKERFSLILESASTNQTSMYLCASSLLGQATKQYFGPGTRLTVL.

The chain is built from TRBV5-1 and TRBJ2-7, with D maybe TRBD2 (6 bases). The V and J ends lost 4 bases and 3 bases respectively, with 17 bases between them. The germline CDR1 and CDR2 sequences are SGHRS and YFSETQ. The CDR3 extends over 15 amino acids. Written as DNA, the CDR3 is TGCGCCAGCAGCCCGGGGGACCTTGGTCTCTACGAGCAGTACTTC. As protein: CASSPGDLGLYEQYF. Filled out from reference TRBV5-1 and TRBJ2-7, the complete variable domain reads KAGVTQTPRYLIKTRGQQVTLSCSPISGHRSVSWYQQTPGQGLQFLFEYFSETQRNKGNFPGRFSGRQFSNSRSEMNVSTLELGDSALYLCASSPGDLGLYEQYFGPGTRLTVT.

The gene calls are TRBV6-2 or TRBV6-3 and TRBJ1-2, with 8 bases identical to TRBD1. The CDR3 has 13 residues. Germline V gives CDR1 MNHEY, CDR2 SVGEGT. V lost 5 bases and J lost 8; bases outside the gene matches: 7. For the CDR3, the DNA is TGTGCCAGCAGTCCAGGGGGCGGCTGGGGCTACACCTTC. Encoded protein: CASSPGGGWGYTF.

CDR3: CASSLLGELFF. DNA for the CDR3: TGTGCCAGCAGTTTACTCGGGGAGCTGTTTTTT. The chain employs TRBV12-3 or TRBV12-4 and TRBJ2-2; D remains unclear. The ends were cut back, 2 bases at V and 7 bases at J, with 2 bases in the middle. This CDR3 comprises 11 residues.

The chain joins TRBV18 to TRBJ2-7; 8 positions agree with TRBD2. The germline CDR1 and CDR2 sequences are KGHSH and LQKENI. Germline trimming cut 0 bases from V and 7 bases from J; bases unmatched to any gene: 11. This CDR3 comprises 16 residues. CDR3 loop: CASSPPIPGTRYEQYF. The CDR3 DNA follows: TGTGCCAGCTCACCACCCATACCGGGGACTAGATATGAGCAGTACTTC.

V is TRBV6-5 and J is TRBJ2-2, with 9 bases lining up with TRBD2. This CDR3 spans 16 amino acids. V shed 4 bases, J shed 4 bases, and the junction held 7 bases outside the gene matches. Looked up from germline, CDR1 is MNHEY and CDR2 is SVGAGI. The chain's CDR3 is CASSSPGLAPTGELFF. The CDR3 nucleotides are TGTGCCAGCAGTTCACCGGGACTAGCACCCACCGGGGAGCTGTTTTTT.

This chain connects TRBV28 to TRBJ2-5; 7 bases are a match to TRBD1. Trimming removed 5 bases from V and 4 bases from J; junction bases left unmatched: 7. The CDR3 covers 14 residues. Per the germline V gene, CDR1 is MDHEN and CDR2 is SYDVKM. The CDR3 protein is CASSLGQEVETQYF. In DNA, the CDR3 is TGTGCCAGCAGTCTCGGACAGGAGGTAGAGACCCAGTACTTC. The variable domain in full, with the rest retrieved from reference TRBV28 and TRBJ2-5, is DVKVTQSSRYLVKRTGEKVFLECVQDMDHENMFWYRQDPGLGLRLIYFSYDVKMKEKGDIPEGYSVSREKKERFSLILESASTNQTSMYLCASSLGQEVETQYFGPGTRLLVL.

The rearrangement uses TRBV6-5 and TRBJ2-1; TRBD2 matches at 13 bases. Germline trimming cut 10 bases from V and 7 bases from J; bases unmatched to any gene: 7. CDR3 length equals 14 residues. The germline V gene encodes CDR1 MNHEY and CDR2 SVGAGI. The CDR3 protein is CANPGTSGDNEQFF. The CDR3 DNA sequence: TGTGCCAACCCCGGGACTAGCGGGGATAATGAGCAGTTCTTC.

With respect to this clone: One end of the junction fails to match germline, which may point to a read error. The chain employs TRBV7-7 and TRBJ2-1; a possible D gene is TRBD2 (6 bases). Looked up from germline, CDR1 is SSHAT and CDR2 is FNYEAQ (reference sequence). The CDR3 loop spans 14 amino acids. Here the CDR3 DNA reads TGTGCTAGCAGCTACTCGACTAGGGGCGGTGAGCAGTTCTTC. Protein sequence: CASSYSTRGGEQFF.

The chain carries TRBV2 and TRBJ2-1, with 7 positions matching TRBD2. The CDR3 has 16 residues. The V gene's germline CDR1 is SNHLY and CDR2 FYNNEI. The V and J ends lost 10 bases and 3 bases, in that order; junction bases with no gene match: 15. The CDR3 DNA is TGTGCCAACCTTGGCGCGGCGGGAGAAAACTACAATGAGCAGTTCTTC. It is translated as CANLGAAGENYNEQFF. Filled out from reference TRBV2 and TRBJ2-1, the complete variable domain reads EPEVTQTPSHQVTQMGQEVILRCVPISNHLYFYWYRQILGQKVEFLVSFYNNEISEKSEIFDDQFSVERPDGSNFTLKIRSTKLEDSAMYFCANLGAAGENYNEQFFGPGTRLTVL.

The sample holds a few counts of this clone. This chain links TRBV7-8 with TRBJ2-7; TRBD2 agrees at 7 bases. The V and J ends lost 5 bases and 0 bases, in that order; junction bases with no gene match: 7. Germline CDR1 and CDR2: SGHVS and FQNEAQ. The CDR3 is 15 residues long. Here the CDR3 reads CASSVLADLSYEQYF. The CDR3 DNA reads TGTGCCAGCAGCGTTCTAGCGGACCTCTCCTACGAGCAGTACTTC.

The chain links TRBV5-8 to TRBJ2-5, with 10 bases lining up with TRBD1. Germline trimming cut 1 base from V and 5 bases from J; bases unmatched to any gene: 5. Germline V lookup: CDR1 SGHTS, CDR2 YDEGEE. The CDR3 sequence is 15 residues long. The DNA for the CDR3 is TGTGCCAGCAGCTTGTCGACAGGGGGCATGGAGACCCAGTACTTC. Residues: CASSLSTGGMETQYF.